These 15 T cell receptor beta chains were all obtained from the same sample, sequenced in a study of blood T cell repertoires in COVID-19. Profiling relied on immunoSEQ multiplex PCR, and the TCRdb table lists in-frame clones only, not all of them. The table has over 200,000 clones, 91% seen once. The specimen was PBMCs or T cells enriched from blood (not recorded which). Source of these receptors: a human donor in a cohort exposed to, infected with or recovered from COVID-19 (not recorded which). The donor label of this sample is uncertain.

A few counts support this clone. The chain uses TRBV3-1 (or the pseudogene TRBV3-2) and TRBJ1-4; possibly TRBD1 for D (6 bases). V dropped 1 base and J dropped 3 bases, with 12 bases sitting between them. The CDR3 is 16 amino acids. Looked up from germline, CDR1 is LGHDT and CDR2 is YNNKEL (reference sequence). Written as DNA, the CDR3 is TGTGCCAGCAGCCAAGCCCAGGGGATGGCTAATGAAAAACTGTTTTTT. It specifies CASSQAQGMANEKLFF.

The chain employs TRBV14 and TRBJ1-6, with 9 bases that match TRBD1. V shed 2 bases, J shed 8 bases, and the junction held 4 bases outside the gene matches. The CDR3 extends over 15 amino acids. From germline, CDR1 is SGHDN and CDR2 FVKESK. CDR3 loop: CASSQRRQGDSPLHF. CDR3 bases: TGTGCCAGCAGCCAAAGGAGACAGGGGGATTCACCCCTCCACTTT.

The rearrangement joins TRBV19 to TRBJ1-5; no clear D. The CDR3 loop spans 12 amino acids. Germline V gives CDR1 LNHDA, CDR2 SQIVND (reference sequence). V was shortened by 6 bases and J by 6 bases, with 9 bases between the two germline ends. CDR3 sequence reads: CASSWQFQPQHF. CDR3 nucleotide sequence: TGTGCCAGTAGCTGGCAATTTCAGCCCCAGCATTTT.

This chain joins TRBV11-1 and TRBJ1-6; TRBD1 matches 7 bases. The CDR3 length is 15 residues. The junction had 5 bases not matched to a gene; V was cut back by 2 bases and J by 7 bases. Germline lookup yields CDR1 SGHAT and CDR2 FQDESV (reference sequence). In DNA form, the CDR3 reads TGTGCCAGCAGCTTACATGGCAGGGGGAATTCACCCCTCCACTTT. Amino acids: CASSLHGRGNSPLHF.

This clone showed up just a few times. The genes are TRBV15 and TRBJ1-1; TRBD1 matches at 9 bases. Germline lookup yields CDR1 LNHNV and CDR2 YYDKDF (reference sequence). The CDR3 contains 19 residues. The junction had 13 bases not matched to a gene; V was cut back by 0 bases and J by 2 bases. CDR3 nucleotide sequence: TGTGCCACCAGCAGAGATTCAGTTTTGTGGGACAGGGATAACACTGAAGCTTTCTTT. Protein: CATSRDSVLWDRDNTEAFF.

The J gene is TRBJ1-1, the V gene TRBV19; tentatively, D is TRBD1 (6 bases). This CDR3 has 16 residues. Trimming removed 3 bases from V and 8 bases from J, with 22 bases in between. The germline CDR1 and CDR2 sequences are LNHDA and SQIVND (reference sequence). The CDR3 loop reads CASSISSINSDREAFF. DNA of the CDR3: TGTGCCAGTAGTATTTCTTCAATAAACTCGGACAGAGAAGCTTTCTTT. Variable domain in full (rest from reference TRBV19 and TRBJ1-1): DGGITQSPKYLFRKEGQNVTLSCEQNLNHDAMYWYRQDPGQGLRLIYYSQIVNDFQKGDIAEGYSVSREKKESFPLTVTSAQKNPTAFYLCASSISSINSDREAFFGQGTRLTVV.

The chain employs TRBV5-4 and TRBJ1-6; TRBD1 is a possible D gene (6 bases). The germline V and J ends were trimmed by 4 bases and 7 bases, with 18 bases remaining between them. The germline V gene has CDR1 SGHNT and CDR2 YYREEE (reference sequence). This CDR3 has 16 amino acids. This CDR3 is CASSQAGGQLNSPLHF. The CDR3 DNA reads TGTGCCAGCAGCCAGGCGGGGGGGCAGCTAAATTCACCCCTCCACTTT. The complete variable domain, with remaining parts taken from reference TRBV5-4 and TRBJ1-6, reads ETGVTQSPTHLIKTRGQQVTLRCSSQSGHNTVSWYQQALGQGPQFIFQYYREEENGRGNFPPRFSGLQFPNYSSELNVNALELDDSALYLCASSQAGGQLNSPLHFGNGTRLTVT.

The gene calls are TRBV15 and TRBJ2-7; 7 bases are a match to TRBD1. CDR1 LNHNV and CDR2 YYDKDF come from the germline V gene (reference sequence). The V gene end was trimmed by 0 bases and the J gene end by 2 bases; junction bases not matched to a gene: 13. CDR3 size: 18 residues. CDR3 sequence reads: CATSRDYGSGTVPYEQYF. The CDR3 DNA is TGTGCCACCAGCAGAGATTATGGATCCGGGACAGTTCCCTACGAGCAGTACTTC.

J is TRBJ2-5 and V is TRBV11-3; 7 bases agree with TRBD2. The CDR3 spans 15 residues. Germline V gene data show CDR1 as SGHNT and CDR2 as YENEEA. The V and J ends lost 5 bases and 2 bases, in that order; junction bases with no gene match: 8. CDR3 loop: CASSPSGGTQETQYF. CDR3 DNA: TGTGCCAGCAGCCCCTCGGGGGGAACTCAAGAGACCCAGTACTTC.

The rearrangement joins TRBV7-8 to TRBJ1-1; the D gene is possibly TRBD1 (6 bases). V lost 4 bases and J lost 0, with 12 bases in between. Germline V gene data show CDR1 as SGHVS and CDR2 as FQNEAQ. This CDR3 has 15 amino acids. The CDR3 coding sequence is TGTGCCAGCAGCTCACACAGGGTCATGAACACTGAAGCTTTCTTT. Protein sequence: CASSSHRVMNTEAFF. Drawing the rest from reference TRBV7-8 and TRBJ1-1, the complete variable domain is GAGVSQSPRYKVAKRGQDVALRCDPISGHVSLFWYQQALGQGPEFLTYFQNEAQLDKSGLPSDRFFAERPEGSVSTLKIQRTQQEDSAVYLCASSSHRVMNTEAFFGQGTRLTVV.

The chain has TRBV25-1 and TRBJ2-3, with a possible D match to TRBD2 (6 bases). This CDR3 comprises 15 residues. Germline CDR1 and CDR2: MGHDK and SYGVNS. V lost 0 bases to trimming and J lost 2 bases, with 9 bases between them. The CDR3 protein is CASSEYGGPTDTQYF. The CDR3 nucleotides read TGTGCCAGCAGTGAATACGGGGGTCCCACAGATACGCAGTATTTT.

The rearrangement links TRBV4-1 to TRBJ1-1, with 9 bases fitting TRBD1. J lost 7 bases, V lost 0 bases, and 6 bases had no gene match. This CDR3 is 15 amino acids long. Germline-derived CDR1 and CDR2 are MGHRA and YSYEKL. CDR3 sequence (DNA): TGCGCCAGCAGCCAAGATGGACAGGGGCGGGATGAAGCTTTCTTT. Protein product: CASSQDGQGRDEAFF.

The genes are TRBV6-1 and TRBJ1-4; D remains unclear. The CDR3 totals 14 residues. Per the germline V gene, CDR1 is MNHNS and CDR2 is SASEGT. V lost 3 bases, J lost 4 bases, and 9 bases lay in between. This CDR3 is CASSEREGNEKLFF. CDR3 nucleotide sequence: TGTGCCAGCAGTGAGCGGGAGGGTAATGAAAAACTGTTTTTT.

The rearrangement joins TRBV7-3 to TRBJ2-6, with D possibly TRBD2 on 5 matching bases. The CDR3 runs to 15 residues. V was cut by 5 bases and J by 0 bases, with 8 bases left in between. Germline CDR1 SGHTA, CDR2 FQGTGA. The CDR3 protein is CASSRSGSGANVLTF. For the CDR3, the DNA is TGTGCCAGCAGCCGAAGCGGCTCTGGGGCCAACGTCCTGACTTTC.

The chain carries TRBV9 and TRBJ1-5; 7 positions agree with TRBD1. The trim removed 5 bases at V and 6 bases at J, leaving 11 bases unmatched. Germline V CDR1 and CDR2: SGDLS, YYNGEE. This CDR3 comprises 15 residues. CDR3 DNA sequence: TGTGCCAGCAGGGGAACAGGGGTCCGCAGTCAGCCCCAGCATTTT. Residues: CASRGTGVRSQPQHF. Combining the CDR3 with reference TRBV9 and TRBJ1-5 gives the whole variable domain DSGVTQTPKHLITATGQRVTLRCSPRSGDLSVYWYQQSLDQGLQFLIQYYNGEERAKGNILERFSAQQFPDLHSELNLSSLELGDSALYFCASRGTGVRSQPQHFGDGTRLSIL.